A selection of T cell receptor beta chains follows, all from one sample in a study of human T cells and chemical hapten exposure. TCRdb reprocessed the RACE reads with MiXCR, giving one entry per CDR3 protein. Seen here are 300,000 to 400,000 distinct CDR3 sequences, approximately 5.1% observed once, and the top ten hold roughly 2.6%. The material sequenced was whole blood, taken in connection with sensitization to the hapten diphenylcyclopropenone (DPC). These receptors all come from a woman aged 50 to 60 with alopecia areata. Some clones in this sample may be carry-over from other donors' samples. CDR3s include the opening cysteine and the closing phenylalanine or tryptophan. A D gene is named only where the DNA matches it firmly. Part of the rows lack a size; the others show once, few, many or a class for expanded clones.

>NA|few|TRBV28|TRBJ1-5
CASSSRTSYTDTQHF
TGTGCCAGCAGTTCCAGGACTTCGTACACAGATACGCAGCATTTT
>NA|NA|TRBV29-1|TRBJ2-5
CSVVVGRETQYF
TGCAGCGTTGTGGTGGGTCGGGAGACCCAGTACTTC
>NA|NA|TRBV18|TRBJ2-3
CASSPPRWGGREDTQYF
TGTGCCAGCTCACCACCAAGATGGGGAGGCCGTGAAGATACGCAGTATTTT
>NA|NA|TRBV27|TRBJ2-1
CASSFQRGNEQFF
TGTGCCAGCAGTTTCCAACGGGGCAATGAGCAGTTCTTC
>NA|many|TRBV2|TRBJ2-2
CASTPTGVTGELFF
TGTGCCAGCACCCCTACAGGTGTCACCGGGGAGCTGTTTTTT
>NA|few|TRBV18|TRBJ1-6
CASSQSQGRENSPLHF
TGTGCCAGCTCTCAAAGTCAGGGACGGGAGAATTCACCCCTCCACTTT
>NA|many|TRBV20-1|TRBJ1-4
CSARDGGGAGELFF
TGCAGTGCTAGAGATGGCGGAGGGGCCGGGGAACTGTTTTTT
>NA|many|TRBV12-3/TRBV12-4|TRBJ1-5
CASSFSAGNQPQHF
TGTGCCAGCAGTTTTTCAGCAGGCAATCAGCCCCAGCATTTT
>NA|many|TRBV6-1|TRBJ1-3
CASTGSSGNTIYF
TGTGCCAGCACTGGAAGCTCTGGAAACACCATATATTTT
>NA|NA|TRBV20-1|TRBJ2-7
CSAPGAGYEQYF
TGCAGTGCTCCCGGGGCCGGCTACGAGCAGTACTTC
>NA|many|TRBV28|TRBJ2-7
CASSFGAGQYF
NA
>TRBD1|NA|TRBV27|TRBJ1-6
CASSFSTGGGGNSPLHF
TGTGCCAGCAGTTTCAGTACAGGGGGGGGAGGGAATTCACCCCTCCACTTT
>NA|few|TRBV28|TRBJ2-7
CASSFGGLARFDEQYF
TGTGCCAGCAGTTTCGGGGGGCTAGCGCGGTTCGACGAGCAGTACTTC
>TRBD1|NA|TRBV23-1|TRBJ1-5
CASSPLDRGAGSNQPQHF
TGCGCCAGCAGTCCTCTTGACAGGGGGGCAGGGAGCAATCAGCCCCAGCATTTT
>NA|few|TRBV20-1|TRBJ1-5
CSASETGGRPQHF
TGCAGTGCTAGTGAGACAGGAGGGAGGCCCCAGCATTTT
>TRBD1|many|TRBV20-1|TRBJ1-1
CSARDMAGGVNTEAFF
TGCAGTGCTAGAGATATGGCAGGGGGGGTGAACACTGAAGCTTTCTTT
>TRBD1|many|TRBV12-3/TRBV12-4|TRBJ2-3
CASSFPTGADTQYF
TGTGCCAGCAGTTTCCCCACAGGGGCAGATACGCAGTATTTT
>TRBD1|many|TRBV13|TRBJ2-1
CASSTTGQGGDEQFF
TGTGCCAGCAGCACGACGGGACAGGGGGGGGACGAGCAGTTCTTC
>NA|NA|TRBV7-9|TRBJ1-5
CASSFSGREEPQHF
TGTGCCAGCAGCTTTTCCGGCCGGGAGGAGCCCCAGCATTTT
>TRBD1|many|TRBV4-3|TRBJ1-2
CASSPGQESYGYTF
TGCGCCAGCAGCCCTGGACAGGAGTCCTATGGCTACACCTTC
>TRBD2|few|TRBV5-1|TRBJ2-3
CASSLEPSGRPSTDTQYF
TGCGCCAGCAGCTTGGAACCTAGCGGGAGACCTAGCACAGATACGCAGTATTTT
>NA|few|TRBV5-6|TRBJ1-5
CASSLAGAGVEPQHF
TGTGCCAGCAGCTTGGCCGGGGCAGGTGTGGAGCCCCAGCATTTT
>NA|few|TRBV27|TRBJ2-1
CASSLSLGTVWNEQFF
TGTGCCAGCAGTTTAAGTCTCGGGACTGTATGGAATGAGCAGTTCTTC
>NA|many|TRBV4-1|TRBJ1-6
CASSQEGYSNSPLHF
TGCGCCAGCAGCCAAGAAGGATACTCAAATTCACCCCTCCACTTT
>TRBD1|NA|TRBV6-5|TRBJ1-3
CATSRDSGNTIYF
TGTGCCACGTCCCGGGACAGCGGAAACACCATATATTTT
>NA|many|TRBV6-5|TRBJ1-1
CASSRNLLNTEAFF
TGTGCCAGCAGTCGTAACCTTCTGAACACTGAAGCTTTCTTT
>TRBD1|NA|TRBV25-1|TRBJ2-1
CASSDGDRAYNEQFF
TGTGCCAGCAGTGATGGAGACAGGGCCTACAATGAGCAGTTCTTC
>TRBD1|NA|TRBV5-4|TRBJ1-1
CASSPGQGREAFF
TGTGCCAGCAGCCCAGGACAGGGCCGGGAAGCTTTCTTT
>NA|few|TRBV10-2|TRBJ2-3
CASTEGNF
TGCGCCAGCACCGAGGGGAATTTT
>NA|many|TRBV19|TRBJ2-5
CASRAAGQETQYF
TGTGCCAGTAGAGCGGCAGGGCAAGAGACCCAGTACTTC
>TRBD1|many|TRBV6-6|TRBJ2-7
CASRFAPTGDEQYF
TGTGCCAGCAGATTTGCCCCTACAGGGGACGAGCAGTACTTC
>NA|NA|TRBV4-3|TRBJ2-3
CASSQLLRNTDTQYF
TGCGCCAGCAGCCAGTTGCTGCGGAACACAGATACGCAGTATTTT
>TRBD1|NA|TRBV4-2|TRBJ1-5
CASSQLDRELQPQHF
TGTGCCAGCAGCCAACTGGACAGGGAGCTCCAGCCCCAGCATTTT
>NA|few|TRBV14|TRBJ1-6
CASSQFSGSYGSPLHF
TGTGCCAGCAGCCAATTCAGCGGGTCTTACGGCTCACCCCTCCACTTT
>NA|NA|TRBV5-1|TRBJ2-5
CASSLTPETQYF
TGCGCCAGCAGCTTGACACCGGAGACCCAGTACTTC
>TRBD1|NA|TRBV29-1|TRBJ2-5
CSADRGIRETQYF
TGCAGCGCTGACAGGGGGATCCGCGAGACCCAGTACTTC
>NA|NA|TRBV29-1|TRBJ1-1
CSVVHPGITEAFF
TGCAGCGTTGTACACCCGGGAATCACTGAAGCTTTCTTT
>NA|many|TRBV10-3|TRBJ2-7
CAISDRSSYEQYF
TGTGCCATCAGTGATAGGAGCTCCTACGAGCAGTACTTC
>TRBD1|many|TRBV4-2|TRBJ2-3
CASSQDGQGATDTQYF
TGTGCCAGCAGCCAAGACGGTCAGGGGGCCACAGATACGCAGTATTTT
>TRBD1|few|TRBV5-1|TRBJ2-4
CASSWKTGAIQYF
TGCGCCAGCAGCTGGAAAACAGGGGCCATTCAGTACTTC
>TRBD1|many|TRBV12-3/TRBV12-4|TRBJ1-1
CASSLAGQDTEAFF
TGTGCCAGCAGTTTAGCGGGACAGGACACTGAAGCTTTCTTT
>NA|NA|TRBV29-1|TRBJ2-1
CSVAGTLGNEQFF
TGCAGCGTCGCCGGAACTTTAGGGAATGAGCAGTTCTTC
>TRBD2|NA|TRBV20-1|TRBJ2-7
CSASSTGLVYEQYF
TGCAGTGCTAGTTCAACGGGACTAGTCTACGAGCAGTACTTC
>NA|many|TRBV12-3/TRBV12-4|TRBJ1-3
CASSGTQNTIYF
TGTGCCAGCAGTGGGACCCAAAACACCATATATTTT
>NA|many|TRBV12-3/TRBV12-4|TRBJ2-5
CASSFEARALETQYF
TGTGCCAGCAGTTTTGAGGCTAGAGCCTTGGAGACCCAGTACTTC
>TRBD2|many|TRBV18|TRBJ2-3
CASSPPAGEKTDTQYF
TGTGCCAGCTCACCCCCAGCGGGGGAGAAGACAGATACGCAGTATTTT
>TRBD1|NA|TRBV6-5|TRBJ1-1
CASSPGQVEAFF
TGTGCCAGCAGTCCGGGACAGGTGGAAGCTTTCTTT
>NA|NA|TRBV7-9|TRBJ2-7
CASSAGITRREQYF
TGTGCCAGCAGCGCCGGGATCACGAGGAGGGAGCAGTACTTC
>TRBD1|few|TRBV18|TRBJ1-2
CASSHPQGASYGYTF
TGTGCCAGCTCACACCCACAGGGGGCCAGCTATGGCTACACCTTC
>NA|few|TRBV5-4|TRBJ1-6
CASSLAGRSYNSPLHF
TGTGCCAGCAGCTTGGCTGGCCGCTCCTATAATTCACCCCTCCACTTT
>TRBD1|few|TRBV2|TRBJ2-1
CASSVRGRWDEQFF
TGTGCCAGCAGTGTCAGGGGGCGCTGGGATGAGCAGTTCTTC
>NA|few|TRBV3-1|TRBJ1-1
CASSQEVRGTEAFF
TGTGCCAGCAGCCAAGAAGTCAGGGGTACTGAAGCTTTCTTT
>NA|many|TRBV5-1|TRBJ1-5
CASSFEGGNQPQHF
TGCGCCAGCAGCTTCGAAGGGGGCAATCAGCCCCAGCATTTT
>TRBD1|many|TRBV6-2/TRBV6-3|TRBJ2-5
CASSPGTGKQETQYF
TGTGCCAGCAGTCCAGGGACAGGGAAGCAAGAGACCCAGTACTTC
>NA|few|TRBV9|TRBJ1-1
CASTPDETAFF
TGTGCCAGCACCCCGGACGAGACGGCTTTCTTT
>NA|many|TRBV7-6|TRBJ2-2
CASSTGSNTGELFF
TGTGCCAGCAGCACCGGGTCGAACACCGGGGAGCTGTTTTTT